This T cell receptor (beta chain) stems from a study of CD8 T cells in Susac syndrome. Sequencing of TCR beta was performed on blood CD8+ T cells and on blood CD4+ T cells. RNA was extracted with the RNeasy kit, and a quantity of about 0.5 to 1 ug was reverse transcribed using random hexamers. Each CDR3 protein gets one entry after TCRdb re-called the immunoSEQ multiplex PCR reads with MiXCR. The sample includes under 200,000 distinct CDR3 sequences, about 94% of them seen just once. Sequencing was performed on CD4+ T cells from PBMCs. The TCR originated in a human donor with Susac syndrome.

CDR3 sequence reads: CSASRGAGSTDTQYF. CDR3 DNA: TGCAGTGCTAGTCGAGGGGCAGGAAGCACAGATACGCAGTATTTT. The chain couples TRBV20-1 to TRBJ2-3, with D perhaps TRBD1 or TRBD2 (5 bases each). Trimming shortened V by 3 bases and J by 0 bases, and 13 bases separated the two germline ends. Germline V gene sequence: CDR1 DFQATT, CDR2 SNEGSKA (reference sequence). CDR3 length equals 15 residues.